This is a list of T cell receptor beta chains from one sample in a study of T-cell reconstitution after alpha-beta-depleted transplantation in children. TCRdb itself ran the PCR reads through MiXCR, one entry per CDR3 protein. The sample lists roughly 400,000 distinct CDR3 sequences; just over 20% were seen once. Source: PBMCs from the stem cell graft donor, taken from the stem cell graft. Every receptor here comes from a human donor who donated a stem cell graft to a child with acute myeloid leukemia. Each CDR3 is given without its conserved first and last residue.

v_call: TRBV7-9; j_call: TRBJ1-4; cdr3_length: 9; cdr3_aa: ASSSGEKLF
v_call: TRBV28; j_call: TRBJ2-7; cdr3_length: 11; cdr3_aa: AISRTGPGEQY
v_call: TRBV4-1; j_call: TRBJ2-4; cdr3_length: 12; cdr3_aa: ASSQGQGLDIQY
v_call: TRBV7-9; j_call: TRBJ2-7; cdr3_length: 9; cdr3_aa: ASSVHYEQY
v_call: TRBV28; j_call: TRBJ2-3; cdr3_length: 13; cdr3_aa: ASSLIAGGADTQY
v_call: TRBV29-1; j_call: TRBJ1-1; cdr3_length: 11; cdr3_aa: SVEGQRPTEAF
v_call: TRBV29-1; j_call: TRBJ2-7; cdr3_length: 11; cdr3_aa: SVSRREVGEQY
v_call: TRBV6-1; j_call: TRBJ2-2; cdr3_length: 14; cdr3_aa: ASSQRGVSNTGELF
v_call: TRBV6-1; j_call: TRBJ2-1; cdr3_length: 15; cdr3_aa: ASSRTTGGAVYNEQF
v_call: TRBV4-2; j_call: TRBJ2-7; cdr3_length: 13; cdr3_aa: ASSQDGGEMGEQY
v_call: TRBV29-1; j_call: TRBJ2-6; cdr3_length: 11; cdr3_aa: SVSSSGANVLT
v_call: TRBV5-8; j_call: TRBJ1-2; cdr3_length: 13; cdr3_aa: ASSYRDRRDYGYT
v_call: TRBV29-1; j_call: TRBJ2-1; cdr3_length: 12; cdr3_aa: SVGGGAPYNEQF
v_call: TRBV7-8; j_call: TRBJ2-3; cdr3_length: 11; cdr3_aa: ASSFFYTDTQY
v_call: TRBV20-1; j_call: TRBJ2-2; cdr3_length: 11; cdr3_aa: SVAQANTGELF
v_call: TRBV5-1; j_call: TRBJ2-7; cdr3_length: 14; cdr3_aa: ASSLDETRSSYEQY
v_call: TRBV5-6; j_call: TRBJ1-1; cdr3_length: 13; cdr3_aa: ASSLAIRERTEAF
v_call: TRBV12-3/TRBV12-4; j_call: TRBJ2-5; cdr3_length: 11; cdr3_aa: ASSQDNQETQY
v_call: TRBV5-1; j_call: TRBJ1-2; cdr3_length: 12; cdr3_aa: ASTTQDPLYGYT
v_call: TRBV28; j_call: TRBJ2-3; cdr3_length: 14; cdr3_aa: ASSTGTEASTDTQY
v_call: TRBV12-3/TRBV12-4; j_call: TRBJ2-7; cdr3_length: 13; cdr3_aa: ASSPTRRGDYEQY
v_call: TRBV18; j_call: TRBJ2-2; cdr3_length: 13; cdr3_aa: ASSPSASDTGELF
v_call: TRBV7-9; j_call: TRBJ2-1; cdr3_length: 10; cdr3_aa: ASSLGLAAGF
v_call: TRBV20-1; j_call: TRBJ2-1; cdr3_length: 13; cdr3_aa: SADKAESSYNEQF
v_call: TRBV12-3/TRBV12-4; j_call: TRBJ1-2; cdr3_length: 12; cdr3_aa: ASSPEAVFYGYT
v_call: TRBV20-1; j_call: TRBJ2-7; cdr3_length: 12; cdr3_aa: SASFSGDQYEQY
v_call: TRBV29-1; j_call: TRBJ2-7; cdr3_length: 11; cdr3_aa: SVPRRDSYEQY
v_call: TRBV28; j_call: TRBJ2-7; cdr3_length: 14; cdr3_aa: ARKTPGACKSYEQY
v_call: TRBV12-3/TRBV12-4; j_call: TRBJ2-7; cdr3_length: 10; cdr3_aa: ASSREIYEQY
v_call: TRBV28; j_call: TRBJ2-1; cdr3_length: 13; cdr3_aa: ASSFLGARYNEQF
v_call: TRBV5-1; j_call: TRBJ2-5; cdr3_length: 13; cdr3_aa: ASSLGRAYQETQY
v_call: TRBV12-3/TRBV12-4; j_call: TRBJ2-1; cdr3_length: 13; cdr3_aa: ASSPLAGNYNEQF
v_call: TRBV3-1; j_call: TRBJ2-3; cdr3_length: 14; cdr3_aa: ASSQANPSVADTQY
v_call: TRBV7-9; j_call: TRBJ1-1; cdr3_length: 10; cdr3_aa: ASSLAHVEAF
v_call: TRBV20-1; j_call: TRBJ2-1; cdr3_length: 12; cdr3_aa: SAGKTSGINEQF
v_call: TRBV7-3; j_call: TRBJ2-1; cdr3_length: 11; cdr3_aa: ASSLDASDEQF
v_call: TRBV2; j_call: TRBJ2-3; cdr3_length: 9; cdr3_aa: ASDSTDTQY
v_call: TRBV12-3/TRBV12-4; j_call: TRBJ2-7; cdr3_length: 11; cdr3_aa: ASSRQGAHEQY
v_call: TRBV24-1; j_call: TRBJ2-1; cdr3_length: 15; cdr3_aa: ATSDLNQPPRYNEQF
v_call: TRBV6-2/TRBV6-3; j_call: TRBJ2-1; cdr3_length: 13; cdr3_aa: ASRSWLAGNNEQF
v_call: TRBV4-1; j_call: TRBJ2-3; cdr3_length: 13; cdr3_aa: ASSQVTGGTDTQY
v_call: TRBV20-1; j_call: TRBJ2-6; cdr3_length: 13; cdr3_aa: SARDLVSGANVLT
v_call: TRBV21-1; j_call: TRBJ2-5; cdr3_length: 16; cdr3_aa: ASSNTTSGSRRAETQY
v_call: TRBV7-2; j_call: TRBJ2-7; cdr3_length: 13; cdr3_aa: ASSLAEQVGYEQY
v_call: TRBV4-1; j_call: TRBJ2-1; cdr3_length: 11; cdr3_aa: ASSQRTYNEQF
v_call: TRBV20-1; j_call: TRBJ2-7; cdr3_length: 12; cdr3_aa: SASILGGSYEQY